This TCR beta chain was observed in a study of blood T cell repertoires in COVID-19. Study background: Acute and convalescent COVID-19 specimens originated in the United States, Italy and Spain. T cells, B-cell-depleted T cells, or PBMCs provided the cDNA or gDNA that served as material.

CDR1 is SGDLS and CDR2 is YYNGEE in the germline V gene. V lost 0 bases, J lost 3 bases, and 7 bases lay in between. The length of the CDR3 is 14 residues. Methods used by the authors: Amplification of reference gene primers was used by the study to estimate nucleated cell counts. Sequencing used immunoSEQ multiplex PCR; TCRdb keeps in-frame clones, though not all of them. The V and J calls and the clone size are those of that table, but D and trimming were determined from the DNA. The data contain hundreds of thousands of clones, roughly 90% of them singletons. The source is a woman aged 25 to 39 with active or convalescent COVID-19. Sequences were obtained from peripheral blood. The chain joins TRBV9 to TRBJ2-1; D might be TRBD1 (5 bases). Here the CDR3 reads CASSVVGDYNEQFF. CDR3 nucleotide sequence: TGTGCCAGCAGCGTAGTAGGGGACTACAATGAGCAGTTCTTC. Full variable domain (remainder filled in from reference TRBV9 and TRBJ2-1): DSGVTQTPKHLITATGQRVTLRCSPRSGDLSVYWYQQSLDQGLQFLIQYYNGEERAKGNILERFSAQQFPDLHSELNLSSLELGDSALYFCASSVVGDYNEQFFGPGTRLTVL.